This paragraph covers one T cell receptor beta chain sequence. This CDR3 has 15 residues. CDR1 and CDR2 (germline): LNHDA, SQIVND (reference sequence). V dropped 0 bases and J dropped 5; count of bases not matched to a gene: 6. Generated by immunoSEQ multiplex PCR, the TCRdb table keeps only in-frame clones and is missing some. The sample lists about 22,000 clones, 75% to 95% seen once, with around 0.67% in the top ten. These data are taken from a study of T cell changes during pregnancy in multiple sclerosis. The clonotype originates from a female donor in good health, enrolled as a control in a pregnancy study. The chain uses TRBV19 and TRBJ2-5; 7 bases fit TRBD1. Sequencing used CD4+ T cells from peripheral blood mononuclear cells, obtained in the third trimester of pregnancy. This chain's CDR3 is CASSIEGRGQETQYF. The DNA for the CDR3 is TGTGCCAGTAGTATAGAGGGCAGGGGACAGGAGACCCAGTACTTC.